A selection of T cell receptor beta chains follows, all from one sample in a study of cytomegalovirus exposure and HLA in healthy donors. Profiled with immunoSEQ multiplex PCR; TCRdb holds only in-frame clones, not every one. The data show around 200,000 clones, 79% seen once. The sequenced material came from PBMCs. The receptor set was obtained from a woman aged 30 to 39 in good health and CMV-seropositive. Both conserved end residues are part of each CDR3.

CDR3aa: CASSQEQGYENGTDTQYF
v_gene: TRBV4-2
j_gene: TRBJ2-3

CDR3aa: CASSRGSQGHYGYTF
v_gene: TRBV4-3
j_gene: TRBJ1-2

CDR3aa: CASSAGLVDEKLFF
v_gene: TRBV9
j_gene: TRBJ1-4

CDR3aa: CASSPDRVDTEAFF
v_gene: TRBV5-1
j_gene: TRBJ1-1

CDR3aa: CASSSSRQGHQHYGYTF
v_gene: TRBV7-9
j_gene: TRBJ1-2

CDR3aa: CASSLASSGTYEQYF
v_gene: TRBV5-4
j_gene: TRBJ2-7

CDR3aa: CASSSGTIDINNEQFF
v_gene: TRBV5-1
j_gene: TRBJ2-1

CDR3aa: CASGYGTSDTDTQYF
v_gene: TRBV12-5
j_gene: TRBJ2-3

CDR3aa: CASNSDRAGGYTF
v_gene: TRBV10-3
j_gene: TRBJ1-2

CDR3aa: CASSPPTPGTEAFF
v_gene: TRBV4-1
j_gene: TRBJ1-1

CDR3aa: CASSSLGQGEDYGYTF
v_gene: TRBV27
j_gene: TRBJ1-2

CDR3aa: CASSLAASGTSYEQYF
v_gene: TRBV5-1
j_gene: TRBJ2-7

CDR3aa: CASSFQGLGSYEQYF
v_gene: TRBV5-8
j_gene: TRBJ2-7

CDR3aa: CASSIDGHGQAFF
v_gene: TRBV19
j_gene: TRBJ1-1

CDR3aa: CASSLKGAGIQYSNQPQHF
v_gene: TRBV27
j_gene: TRBJ1-5

CDR3aa: CASSLVRVAGYEQYF
v_gene: TRBV5-6
j_gene: TRBJ2-7

CDR3aa: CASSSGGGARKETQYF
v_gene: TRBV5-6
j_gene: TRBJ2-5

CDR3aa: CASSASPGGSEAFF
v_gene: TRBV9
j_gene: TRBJ1-1

CDR3aa: CASTTGESNQPQHF
v_gene: TRBV2
j_gene: TRBJ1-5

CDR3aa: CASSISGQHYNEQFF
v_gene: TRBV21-1
j_gene: TRBJ2-1

CDR3aa: CASSGVKGQALHYGYTF
v_gene: TRBV6-1
j_gene: TRBJ1-2

CDR3aa: CASSQDRDPGNTIYF
v_gene: TRBV4-3
j_gene: TRBJ1-3

CDR3aa: CASSVGWDNTYEQYF
v_gene: TRBV9
j_gene: TRBJ2-7

CDR3aa: CASSDRGSKANEQFF
v_gene: TRBV10-1
j_gene: TRBJ2-1

CDR3aa: CASRWEREKGGELFF
v_gene: TRBV2
j_gene: TRBJ2-2

CDR3aa: CASSFRAGDQPQHF
v_gene: TRBV5-1
j_gene: TRBJ1-5

CDR3aa: CATSRDLAGGNYGYTF
v_gene: TRBV15
j_gene: TRBJ1-2

CDR3aa: CASGLVGGTEAFF
v_gene: TRBV12-5
j_gene: TRBJ1-1

CDR3aa: CASSVSGASYEQYF
v_gene: TRBV13
j_gene: TRBJ2-7

CDR3aa: CASSLKGQGRYEQYF
v_gene: TRBV19
j_gene: TRBJ2-7

CDR3aa: CASSFGLAINNEQFF
v_gene: TRBV27
j_gene: TRBJ2-1

CDR3aa: CASSQDGLADYNEQFF
v_gene: TRBV4-3
j_gene: TRBJ2-1

CDR3aa: CASSETGTQYF
v_gene: TRBV6-1
j_gene: TRBJ2-3

CDR3aa: CASSISRDRQPQHF
v_gene: TRBV19
j_gene: TRBJ1-5

CDR3aa: CASSFEDRRTDTQYF
v_gene: TRBV5-1
j_gene: TRBJ2-3

CDR3aa: CASSLRGPGETSPLDTQYF
v_gene: TRBV27
j_gene: TRBJ2-3

CDR3aa: CASSAVWGGQADYGYTF
v_gene: TRBV6-1
j_gene: TRBJ1-2

CDR3aa: CASSEPTGDSGRETQYF
v_gene: TRBV9
j_gene: TRBJ2-5

CDR3aa: CASRPLAGPTYEQYF
v_gene: TRBV10-1
j_gene: TRBJ2-7

CDR3aa: CASSQSDTQYF
v_gene: TRBV6-5
j_gene: TRBJ2-3

CDR3aa: CAISEEDRSYGYTF
v_gene: TRBV10-3
j_gene: TRBJ1-2

CDR3aa: CASSKKTGLNTEAFF
v_gene: TRBV6-4
j_gene: TRBJ1-1

CDR3aa: CASRILASSYNEQFF
v_gene: TRBV6-5
j_gene: TRBJ2-1

CDR3aa: CASSESDRFMYEQYF
v_gene: TRBV25-1
j_gene: TRBJ2-7

CDR3aa: CASSLGYPGEQYF
v_gene: TRBV11-3
j_gene: TRBJ2-7

CDR3aa: CASSLGTGGAYYYGYTF
v_gene: TRBV5-6
j_gene: TRBJ1-2

CDR3aa: CASGAGGSYNEQFF
v_gene: TRBV6-5
j_gene: TRBJ2-1

CDR3aa: CASSPVTSGLSNEQFF
v_gene: TRBV4-3
j_gene: TRBJ2-1

CDR3aa: CATKRGGTESHEQFF
v_gene: TRBV15
j_gene: TRBJ2-1

CDR3aa: CASSQDRGPDSKANSGANVLTF
v_gene: TRBV4-3
j_gene: TRBJ2-6

CDR3aa: CASSLSQGSHAGELFF
v_gene: TRBV7-2
j_gene: TRBJ2-2

CDR3aa: CASSLEVTAYEQYF
v_gene: TRBV7-8
j_gene: TRBJ2-7

CDR3aa: CASSADFGQGPYEQYF
v_gene: TRBV11-2
j_gene: TRBJ2-7

CDR3aa: CASSVEAGGPFDTQYF
v_gene: TRBV9
j_gene: TRBJ2-3

CDR3aa: CASSVGGGEQFF
v_gene: TRBV9
j_gene: TRBJ2-1

CDR3aa: CASSQGWAGNTIYF
v_gene: TRBV4-3
j_gene: TRBJ1-3

CDR3aa: CASSRLAGIYTDTQYF
v_gene: TRBV5-5
j_gene: TRBJ2-3

CDR3aa: CASSMRVTNYGYTF
v_gene: TRBV19
j_gene: TRBJ1-2

CDR3aa: CASSLTGLEVPTNEKLFF
v_gene: TRBV9
j_gene: TRBJ1-4

CDR3aa: CASRTDRSSGNTIYF
v_gene: TRBV6-5
j_gene: TRBJ1-3